The 27 T cell receptor beta chains below come from one sample, sequenced in a study of T cells after yellow fever vaccination. TCRdb processed the 5' RACE reads anew with MiXCR; each CDR3 protein has one entry. In the table there are about 300,000 distinct CDR3 sequences, 7.5% to 9% of which are singletons. Sequencing used CD4+ T cells sorted from PBMCs, obtained 5 days after the yellow fever booster vaccination. These receptors all stem from a man aged 18 to 29 who received the YFV17D yellow fever vaccine.

This clonotype occurred a few times. The junction differs from germline at one of its ends, possibly a read error. This chain joins TRBV18 and TRBJ1-2; TRBD1 matches 11 bases. The CDR3 is 17 residues long. CDR1 and CDR2 from the germline V gene are KGHSH and LQKENI. The CDR3 reads CASSPRPGQGDGYGYTF. For the CDR3, the DNA is TGTGCCAGCTCCCCACGGCCGGGACAGGGGGACGGGTATGGCTACACCTTC.

The chain uses TRBV7-2 and TRBJ1-2; possible D gene TRBD1, 5 bases. The CDR3 is made up of 15 amino acids. Trimming took 2 bases from V and 7 from J, leaving 17 bases between them. Germline V lookup: CDR1 SGHTA, CDR2 FQGNSA. CDR3 in DNA: TGTGCCAGCAGCTTACGGGATGCAAGGGGAGGTGGCTACACCTTC. Its protein product is CASSLRDARGGGYTF.

This clonotype was seen repeatedly, ten times or more. The V gene is TRBV9, the J gene TRBJ2-5; D ambiguous. The V gene's germline CDR1 is SGDLS and CDR2 YYNGEE. The V end lost 0 bases, the J end lost 5 bases, and 5 bases lay between the germline ends. The length of the CDR3 is 12 residues. Here the CDR3 reads CASSVDGETQYF. CDR3 DNA: TGTGCCAGCAGCGTAGATGGGGAGACCCAGTACTTC.

The gene calls are TRBV18 and TRBJ1-6; D is perhaps TRBD1 (5 bases). The CDR3 extends over 13 amino acids. Germline V CDR1 and CDR2: KGHSH, LQKENI. The V end lost 3 bases, the J end lost 10 bases, and 10 bases lay between the germline ends. CDR3 in DNA: TGTGCCAGCTCACCCCAACGGGGGTCACCCCTCCACTTT. Amino acid sequence: CASSPQRGSPLHF.

CDR3 amino acids: CASSKNSDRNSYIQYF. The CDR3 coding sequence is TGTGCCAGCAGCAAGAACTCCGACAGGAACAGTTACATTCAGTACTTC. The chain combines TRBV7-2 with TRBJ2-4, with D perhaps TRBD1 (6 bases). Trimming cost V 5 bases and J 8 bases, with 22 bases left between them. CDR3 size: 16 residues. Germline V gives CDR1 SGHTA, CDR2 FQGNSA.

The V and J genes are TRBV29-1 and TRBJ2-3, with D perhaps being TRBD1 or TRBD2 (5 bases each). Germline loops: CDR1 SQVTM, CDR2 ANQGSEA. The CDR3 has 13 residues. The CDR3: CTTRGGSTDTQYF. In DNA, the CDR3 is TGCACCACGAGGGGCGGGTCCACAGATACGCAGTATTTT.

This clonotype was recorded a few times. The chain combines TRBV6-1 with TRBJ2-5; D remains unclear. This CDR3 has 13 residues. Germline-derived CDR1 and CDR2 are MNHNS and SASEGT. Trimming cost V 1 base and J 4 bases, with 7 bases left between them. CDR3 protein: CASSEGVVETQYF. The CDR3 coding sequence is TGTGCCAGCAGTGAAGGGGTTGTAGAGACCCAGTACTTC.

The table lists this clonotype with a few counts. Written as DNA, the CDR3 is TGTGCCACCAATCGAGACTATAGCAATCAGCCCCAGCATTTT. The encoded protein is CATNRDYSNQPQHF. The rearrangement links TRBV2 to TRBJ1-5, with D unresolved. The CDR3 is made up of 14 amino acids. Germline CDR1 SNHLY, CDR2 FYNNEI. The germline V and J ends were trimmed by 10 bases and 0 bases, with 13 bases remaining between them.

The chain has TRBV3-1 and TRBJ1-1; the match to TRBD1 covers 11 bases. The junction had 18 bases not matched to a gene; V was cut back by 5 bases and J by 10 bases. The CDR3 covers 17 residues. CDR1 is LGHDT and CDR2 is YNNKEL in the germline V gene (reference sequence). DNA for the CDR3: TGTGCCAGCAGCTACACCATCGGGACAGGGGGAGTTATAAGAGCTTTCTTT. Its protein product is CASSYTIGTGGVIRAFF.

CDR3: CASASDSYNEQFF. Here the CDR3 DNA reads TGCGCCAGCGCTAGCGACTCCTACAATGAGCAGTTCTTC. The V and J genes are TRBV5-1 and TRBJ2-1; D may be TRBD2 (6 bases). V shed 7 bases and J shed 0 bases, with 8 bases lying between them. The CDR3 consists of 13 residues. The germline gives CDR1 SGHRS, CDR2 YFSETQ.

The chain joins TRBV7-8 to TRBJ1-1; D unresolved. CDR3 length: 14 amino acids. Per germline, CDR1 SGHVS and CDR2 FQNEAQ. The V end lost 5 bases, the J end lost 7 bases, and 17 bases lay between the germline ends. In DNA form, the CDR3 reads TGTGCCAGCAGCCGTATTCGGGCAGGCCTTGAAGCTTTCTTT. This gives the protein CASSRIRAGLEAFF.

In this sample, this clonotype turned up a few times. The CDR3 nucleotides read TGTGCCAGCAGGGGCAGGGTGGCCGGGGAGCTGTTTTTT. It encodes CASRGRVAGELFF. The chain has TRBV6-5 and TRBJ2-2; TRBD1 is a possible D gene (5 bases). V lost 6 bases and J 6 bases, leaving 11 bases between the germline ends. The CDR3 covers 13 residues. Per germline, CDR1 MNHEY and CDR2 SVGAGI.

This clonotype came up many times. This sequence joins TRBV5-1 and TRBJ1-1; D unresolved. The CDR3 spans 13 residues. V was pared by 0 bases and J by 0 bases, with 3 bases between. The V gene's germline CDR1 is SGHRS and CDR2 YFSETQ. This CDR3 reads CASSLEVNTEAFF. Written as DNA, the CDR3 is TGCGCCAGCAGCTTGGAGGTGAACACTGAAGCTTTCTTT.

This clonotype was picked up a small number of times. CDR3 residues: CASSLTQPYSPLHF. CDR3 DNA: TGTGCCAGCAGCTTAACCCAGCCGTATTCACCCCTCCACTTT. This sequence joins TRBV7-3 and TRBJ1-6, with D uncertain. This CDR3 contains 14 residues. Trimming shortened V by 0 bases and J by 8 bases, and 8 bases separated the two germline ends. The V gene's germline CDR1 is SGHTA and CDR2 FQGTGA.

The CDR3 bases are TGTGCCAGCTCACAGGGGGTTGGGGCCGTGGACACTGAAGCTTTCTTT. Residues: CASSQGVGAVDTEAFF. The chain joins TRBV18 to TRBJ1-1; D possibly corresponds to TRBD1 (6 bases). V was shortened by 4 bases and J by 3 bases, with 18 bases between the two germline ends. The CDR3 runs 16 residues. Germline V gene data show CDR1 as KGHSH and CDR2 as LQKENI.

This clonotype has more than one count but fewer than ten. The CDR3 DNA reads as TGTGCCAGGAGACATCTTTATGGCTACACCTTC. Translation: CARRHLYGYTF. The rearrangement uses TRBV6-2 or TRBV6-3 and TRBJ1-2; D is uncertain. The V gene lost 9 bases and the J gene lost 5 bases, with 10 bases spanning the gap. Germline-derived CDR1 and CDR2 are MNHEY and SVGEGT. The CDR3 covers 11 residues.

J is TRBJ2-1 and V is TRBV6-2 or TRBV6-3; TRBD2 matches 15 bases. The CDR3 length is 15 residues. Losses at the gene ends were 6 bases for V and 14 bases for J; bases not matched to a gene: 11. CDR1 is MNHEY and CDR2 is SVGEGT in the germline V gene. The CDR3 sequence: CASSVPGLAGGLEFF. Written as DNA, the CDR3 is TGTGCCAGCAGCGTTCCGGGACTAGCGGGGGGACTGGAGTTCTTC.

This chain uses TRBV6-2 or TRBV6-3 with TRBJ2-6; D may correspond to TRBD1 or TRBD2 (5 bases each). With 4 bases removed from V and 0 bases from J, the gap between germline ends came to 16 bases. The length of the CDR3 is 18 residues. The germline V gene has CDR1 MNHEY and CDR2 SVGEGT. The CDR3 loop is CASSFGDGRSSGANVLTF. The CDR3 coding sequence is TGTGCCAGCAGTTTCGGGGACGGCCGAAGCTCTGGGGCCAACGTCCTGACTTTC.

This chain joins TRBV20-1 and TRBJ1-6; D unresolved. Germline V gene sequence: CDR1 DFQATT, CDR2 SNEGSKA (reference sequence). This CDR3 comprises 15 residues. With 0 bases removed from V and 2 bases from J, the gap between germline ends came to 8 bases. The CDR3 spells CSARDHFPYNSPLHF. The CDR3 DNA reads TGCAGTGCTAGAGACCACTTCCCCTATAATTCACCCCTCCACTTT.

This clonotype has a handful of counts. The rearrangement uses TRBV2 and TRBJ2-5, with 7 bases lining up with TRBD2. The CDR3 extends over 14 amino acids. Germline lookup yields CDR1 SNHLY and CDR2 FYNNEI. J lost 5 bases, V lost 5 bases, and 8 bases had no gene match. In DNA, the CDR3 is TGTGCCAGCAGTCCCCTCCCGGGGGGTGAGACCCAGTACTTC. Translation: CASSPLPGGETQYF.

As to this clonotype: The junction differs from germline at one of its ends, possibly a read error. Written as DNA, the CDR3 is TGTGCTAGCAGCTTAAACACAGCGGGCGATACGCAGTATTTT. Amino acids: CASSLNTAGDTQYF. The rearrangement joins TRBV7-7 to TRBJ2-3; the D gene is possibly TRBD2 (6 bases). Germline CDR1 SSHAT, CDR2 FNYEAQ (reference sequence). The CDR3 extends over 14 amino acids.

This clonotype was counted at least ten times. The gene calls are TRBV7-2 and TRBJ1-4; maybe TRBD1 (5 bases). Trimming left V 6 bases short and J 8 bases short, with 16 bases between. The CDR3 contains 14 residues. Germline lookup yields CDR1 SGHTA and CDR2 FQGNSA. The CDR3, as DNA: TGTGCCAGCAGTTACCAGGGCTACAGGGAAAAACTGTTTTTT. Its protein is CASSYQGYREKLFF.

This clonotype was found a few times. This chain uses TRBV12-3 or TRBV12-4 with TRBJ1-2; tentative D call: TRBD1 (6 bases). The CDR3 has 13 residues. V shed 6 bases and J shed 1 base, with 9 bases lying between them. The CDR3: CASRGAGNYGYTF. Written as DNA, the CDR3 is TGTGCCAGCAGGGGGGCCGGTAACTATGGCTACACCTTC.

This clonotype was found a few times. The rearrangement uses TRBV3-1 and TRBJ2-3; a possible D gene is TRBD2 (5 bases). With 1 base removed from V and 2 bases from J, the gap between germline ends came to 16 bases. CDR1 and CDR2 (germline): LGHDT, YNNKEL (reference sequence). This CDR3 is 17 amino acids long. CDR3 region: CASSQGGGPGITDTQYF. The DNA for the CDR3 is TGTGCCAGCAGCCAAGGCGGCGGCCCGGGAATCACAGATACGCAGTATTTT.

The V call is TRBV10-1, the J call TRBJ1-2; possible D gene TRBD1, 5 bases. The CDR3 is made up of 18 amino acids. With 4 bases removed from V and 0 bases from J, the gap between germline ends came to 21 bases. Germline V gene lookup returns CDR1 WNHNN and CDR2 SYGVQD (reference sequence). The CDR3 region is CASSGVLDPKGANYGYTF. CDR3 coding DNA: TGCGCCAGCAGTGGGGTTTTGGACCCTAAAGGGGCTAACTATGGCTACACCTTC.

The sample holds a few counts of this clonotype. The rearrangement uses TRBV5-1 and TRBJ2-7; D perhaps matches TRBD1 (6 bases). This CDR3 region has 13 residues. In germline, CDR1 is SGHRS, CDR2 YFSETQ. V was shortened by 0 bases and J by 6 bases, with 10 bases between the two germline ends. CDR3 protein: CASSLEYRAEQYF. DNA for the CDR3: TGCGCCAGCAGCTTGGAATACAGGGCCGAGCAGTACTTC.

Only a few counts were recorded for this clonotype. The genes are TRBV7-2 and TRBJ1-1; D is ambiguous. The V and J ends lost 6 bases and 4 bases respectively, with 12 bases between them. The CDR3 has 13 residues. CDR1 is SGHTA and CDR2 is FQGNSA in the germline V gene. CDR3 in DNA: TGTGCCAGCAGAATATATACTAGCACTGAAGCTTTCTTT. Its protein product is CASRIYTSTEAFF.